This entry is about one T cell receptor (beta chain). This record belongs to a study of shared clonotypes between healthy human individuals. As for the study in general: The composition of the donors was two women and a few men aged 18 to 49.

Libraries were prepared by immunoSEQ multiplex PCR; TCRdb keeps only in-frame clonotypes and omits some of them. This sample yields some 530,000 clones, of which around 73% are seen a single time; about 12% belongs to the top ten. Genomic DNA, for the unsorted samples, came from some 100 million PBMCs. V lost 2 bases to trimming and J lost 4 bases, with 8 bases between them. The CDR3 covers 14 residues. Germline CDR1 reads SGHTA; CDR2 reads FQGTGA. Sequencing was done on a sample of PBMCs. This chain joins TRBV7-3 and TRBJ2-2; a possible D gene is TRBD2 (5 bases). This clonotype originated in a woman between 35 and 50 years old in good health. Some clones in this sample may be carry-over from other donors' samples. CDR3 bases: TGTGCCAGCAGCTTAGACTACTCCACCGGGGAGCTGTTTTTT. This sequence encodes CASSLDYSTGELFF.